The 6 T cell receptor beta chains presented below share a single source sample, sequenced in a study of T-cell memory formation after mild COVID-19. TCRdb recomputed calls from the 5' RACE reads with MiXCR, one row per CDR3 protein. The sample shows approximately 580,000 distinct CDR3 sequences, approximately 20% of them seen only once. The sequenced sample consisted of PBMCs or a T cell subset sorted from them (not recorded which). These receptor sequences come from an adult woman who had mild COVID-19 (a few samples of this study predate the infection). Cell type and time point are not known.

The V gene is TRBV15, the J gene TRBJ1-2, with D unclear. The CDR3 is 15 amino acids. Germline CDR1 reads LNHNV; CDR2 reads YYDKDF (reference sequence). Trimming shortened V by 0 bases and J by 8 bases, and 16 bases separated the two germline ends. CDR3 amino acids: CATSRDSIVGSGYTF. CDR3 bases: TGTGCCACCAGCAGAGATAGTATCGTTGGGTCCGGCTACACCTTC.

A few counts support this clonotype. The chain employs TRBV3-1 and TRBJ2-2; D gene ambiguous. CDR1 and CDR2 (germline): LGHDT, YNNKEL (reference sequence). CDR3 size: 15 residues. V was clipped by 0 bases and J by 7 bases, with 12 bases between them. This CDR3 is CASSQDQTLLGELFF. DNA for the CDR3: TGTGCCAGCAGCCAAGATCAAACTCTTCTCGGGGAGCTGTTTTTT.

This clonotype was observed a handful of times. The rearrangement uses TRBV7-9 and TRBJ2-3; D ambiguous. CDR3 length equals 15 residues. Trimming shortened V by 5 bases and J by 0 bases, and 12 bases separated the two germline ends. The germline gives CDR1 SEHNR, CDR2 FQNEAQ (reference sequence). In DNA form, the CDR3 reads TGTGCCAGCAGCCCTGTAGGGATTAGCACAGATACGCAGTATTTT. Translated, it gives CASSPVGISTDTQYF.

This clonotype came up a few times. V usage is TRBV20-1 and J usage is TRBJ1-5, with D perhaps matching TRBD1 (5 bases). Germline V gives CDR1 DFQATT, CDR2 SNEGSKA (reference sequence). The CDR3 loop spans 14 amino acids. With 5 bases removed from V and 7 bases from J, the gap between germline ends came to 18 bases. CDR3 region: CSASPTSGGQPQHF. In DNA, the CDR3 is TGCAGTGCTTCCCCCACCTCGGGGGGACAGCCCCAGCATTTT.

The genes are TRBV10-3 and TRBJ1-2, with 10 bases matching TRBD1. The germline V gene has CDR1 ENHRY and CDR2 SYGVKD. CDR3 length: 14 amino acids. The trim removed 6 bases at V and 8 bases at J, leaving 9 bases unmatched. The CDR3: CAISRDRGVLGYTF. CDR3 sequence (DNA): TGTGCCATCAGCCGGGACAGGGGAGTTTTGGGCTACACCTTC.

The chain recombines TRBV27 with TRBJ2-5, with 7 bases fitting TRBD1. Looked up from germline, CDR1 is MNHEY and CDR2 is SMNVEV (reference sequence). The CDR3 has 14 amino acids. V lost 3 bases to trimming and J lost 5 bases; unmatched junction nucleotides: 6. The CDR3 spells CASSFTGARETQYF. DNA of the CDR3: TGTGCCAGCAGTTTTACAGGGGCCCGGGAGACCCAGTACTTC.